Listed here are 2 T cell receptor beta chains from one sample, sequenced in a study of T cells in Graves' hyperthyroidism and ophthalmopathy. Researchers took RNA transcripts and amplified the TCR beta CDR3 regions from them. In the first-round RT-PCR of the TCR CDR3, the HTBI primer set was used. MiXCR, applied by TCRdb to the multiplex PCR reads, yields one record per CDR3 protein. The sample shows roughly 110,000 distinct CDR3 sequences, 15% to 20% of them seen only once. Sequencing was performed on blood. The source of these receptors is a woman between 45 and 60 years old with Graves' hyperthyroidism.

Many counts were recorded for this clonotype. The V and J genes are TRBV30 and TRBJ1-2; 8 bases are a match to TRBD1. The CDR3 is made up of 14 amino acids. The V segment lost 1 base and the J segment 2 bases; nucleotides outside the gene matches: 3. Germline CDR1 and CDR2: GTSNPN and SVGIG (reference sequence). Here the CDR3 DNA reads TGTGCCTGGAGTGACCGGACAGGGAACTATGGCTACACCTTC. Amino acids: CAWSDRTGNYGYTF.

This clonotype was found many times. V gene TRBV10-3 combines with J gene TRBJ1-2; 9 nucleotides line up with TRBD1. The CDR3 contains 15 residues. The germline gives CDR1 ENHRY, CDR2 SYGVKD. V dropped 6 bases and J dropped 6; count of bases not matched to a gene: 11. The CDR3 loop is CAIRARGTGQHGYTF. In nucleotides, the CDR3 is TGTGCCATCAGGGCAAGAGGGACAGGGCAACATGGCTACACCTTC.